The clone carrying this T cell receptor beta chain was seen only once. This entry belongs to a study of blood T cell repertoires in COVID-19. For the study at large: Italy, Spain and the United States were the sources of the convalescent and acute COVID-19 samples. Sources were T cells, B-cell-depleted T cells, or PBMCs; the material itself was cDNA or gDNA.

Trimming cost V 4 bases and J 5 bases; bases outside gene matches: 16. The CDR3 has 18 amino acids. The V gene's germline CDR1 is SGHNT and CDR2 YYREEE (reference sequence). In the original workflow: The assay estimated nucleated cells by amplifying reference gene primers. TCRdb's table, derived via immunoSEQ multiplex PCR, lists solely in-frame clones and lacks some. V, J and clone size reflect that table, while D and trimming were determined from the DNA. The sample records 350,000 to 450,000 clones, 70% to 90% being singletons. Material for sequencing was peripheral blood. V gene TRBV5-4 combines with J gene TRBJ1-2, with TRBD1 identical over 11 bases. The clonotype was recovered from a woman in her fifties or sixties with COVID-19, enrolled during active disease. This CDR3 is CASSRPGTGGSGRYGYTF. CDR3 in DNA: TGTGCCAGCAGCCGCCCCGGGACAGGGGGGTCCGGCAGATATGGCTACACCTTC. Full variable domain (missing parts from reference TRBV5-4 and TRBJ1-2): ETGVTQSPTHLIKTRGQQVTLRCSSQSGHNTVSWYQQALGQGPQFIFQYYREEENGRGNFPPRFSGLQFPNYSSELNVNALELDDSALYLCASSRPGTGGSGRYGYTFGSGTRLTVV.